Listed here are 32 T cell receptor beta chains from one sample, sequenced in a study of Tregs in tolerant kidney transplant recipients. Mixed chimerism was transient after nonmyeloablative marrow transplants from related graft donors. Data came from immunoSEQ multiplex PCR; TCRdb stores just in-frame clones and leaves some out. The sample holds approximately 82,000 clones, approximately 93% seen once. The starting material was CD4+ T cells from blood (PBMCs), obtained 12 months after the transplant. The receptors stem from a human patient who received a combined kidney and bone marrow transplant. The graft donor may have contributed some T cells.

The chain recombines TRBV19 with TRBJ2-5; D unresolved. The last part of the DNA fits TRBJ2-7 better; the J call may be wrong. Germline CDR1 reads LNHDA; CDR2 reads SQIVND (reference sequence). The length of the CDR3 is 11 residues. The CDR3 sequence is CASSSAYEQYF. CDR3 in DNA: TGTGCCAGTAGTTCCGCCTACGAGCAGTACTTC.

This rearrangement joins TRBV25-1 to TRBJ2-3; 10 bases fit TRBD2. Germline V gene lookup returns CDR1 MGHDK and CDR2 SYGVNS. The V and J ends lost 2 bases and 4 bases, in that order; junction bases with no gene match: 3. The CDR3 covers 15 residues. CDR3 DNA: TGTGCCAGCAGTGAAAACCTAGCGGGGGCAGATACGCAGTATTTT. It codes for CASSENLAGADTQYF.

This chain joins TRBV28 and TRBJ2-3; TRBD2 agrees at 9 bases. Trimming cost V 3 bases and J 2 bases; bases outside gene matches: 9. Germline V gene data show CDR1 as MDHEN and CDR2 as SYDVKM. CDR3 length: 17 amino acids. The CDR3 DNA reads TGTGCCAGCAGTTTGCCCGGGGTAGCGGGGGACACAGATACGCAGTATTTT. This sequence encodes CASSLPGVAGDTDTQYF.

The chain recombines TRBV10-3 with TRBJ2-7, with D uncertain. This CDR3 is built from 15 residues. Per germline, CDR1 ENHRY and CDR2 SYGVKD. Deletions cut 0 bases from V and 3 bases from J, with 12 bases between. Here the CDR3 DNA reads TGTGCCATCAGTGAGTCGACAATCCACGGCTACGAGCAGTACTTC. It is translated as CAISESTIHGYEQYF.

This chain links TRBV11-1 with TRBJ2-1, with 12 bases that match TRBD2. The CDR3 runs to 14 residues. Germline CDR1 and CDR2: SGHAT and FQDESV (reference sequence). The ends lost 1 base at V and 9 bases at J; junction bases unmatched: 1. The CDR3 DNA follows: TGTGCCAGCAGCTTAGGACTAGCGGGAGCTGAGCAGTTCTTC. This gives the protein CASSLGLAGAEQFF.

The V gene is TRBV18, the J gene TRBJ1-1, with D possibly matching TRBD1 (5 bases). The CDR3 spans 18 residues. CDR1 and CDR2 from the germline V gene are KGHSH and LQKENI. V was cut by 3 bases and J by 0 bases, with 20 bases left in between. CDR3 in amino acids: CASSPPPGLGRLNTEAFF. CDR3 in DNA: TGTGCCAGCTCACCCCCACCGGGACTGGGACGGCTGAACACTGAAGCTTTCTTT.

The genes are TRBV18 and TRBJ2-5; 10 bases match TRBD1. TRBJ2-7 matches the DNA end more closely, so the J call is doubtful. Germline CDR1 KGHSH, CDR2 LQKENI. The CDR3 covers 14 residues. CDR3 sequence reads: CASSPRTGGYEQYF. CDR3 coding DNA: TGTGCCAGCTCACCGAGGACAGGGGGCTACGAGCAGTACTTC.

V and J are TRBV5-1 and TRBJ2-1; a weak D match, TRBD2 (5 bases). Deletions cut 4 bases from V and 9 bases from J, with 17 bases between. Germline V gene lookup returns CDR1 SGHRS and CDR2 YFSETQ. This CDR3 contains 14 residues. The CDR3 region is CASSPRLDAGEQFF. The CDR3 DNA reads as TGCGCCAGCAGCCCACGCCTTGATGCGGGTGAGCAGTTCTTC.

V gene TRBV5-1 combines with J gene TRBJ1-5; D is perhaps TRBD1 (5 bases). CDR3 length: 14 residues. Trimming cost V 0 bases and J 7 bases, with 11 bases left between them. Germline V gene lookup returns CDR1 SGHRS and CDR2 YFSETQ. This CDR3 reads CASSLGQGGQPQHF. The CDR3, as DNA: TGCGCCAGCAGCTTGGGGCAGGGCGGACAGCCCCAGCATTTT.

The V gene is TRBV28, the J gene TRBJ2-7; possible D gene TRBD2, 6 bases. CDR1 and CDR2 from the germline V gene are MDHEN and SYDVKM. The CDR3 loop spans 12 amino acids. Between the trimmed V and J ends, which lost 5 bases and 2 bases, there was a span of 7 bases. The CDR3 protein is CASSPGAYEQYF. The CDR3 region has the DNA TGTGCCAGCAGTCCGGGGGCCTACGAGCAGTACTTC. Variable domain in full (rest from reference TRBV28 and TRBJ2-7): DVKVTQSSRYLVKRTGEKVFLECVQDMDHENMFWYRQDPGLGLRLIYFSYDVKMKEKGDIPEGYSVSREKKERFSLILESASTNQTSMYLCASSPGAYEQYFGPGTRLTVT.

This chain joins TRBV9 and TRBJ2-1; 11 nucleotides align to TRBD2. This CDR3 is 16 amino acids long. With 3 bases clipped from V and 4 bases from J, the junction kept 6 bases outside the gene matches. Germline V CDR1 and CDR2: SGDLS, YYNGEE. The CDR3 spells CASSGVTSGGYNEQFF. The CDR3 bases are TGTGCCAGCAGCGGCGTTACTAGCGGGGGTTACAATGAGCAGTTCTTC.

J is TRBJ2-2 and V is TRBV7-2; D is ambiguous. The CDR3 is 15 amino acids. Germline-derived CDR1 and CDR2 are SGHTA and FQGNSA. Trimming stripped 3 bases from V and 6 bases from J, with 14 bases between. The CDR3, as DNA: TGTGCCAGCAGCTTGTCTCTCATTGGCCCCGGGGAGCTGTTTTTT. This gives the protein CASSLSLIGPGELFF.

The chain has TRBV4-3 and TRBJ2-3, with 9 bases matching TRBD1. Trimming cost V 4 bases and J 2 bases; bases outside gene matches: 7. The CDR3 runs 16 residues. The germline V gene has CDR1 LGHNA and CDR2 YSLEER. The CDR3 spells CASSPLGTGFTDTQYF. The CDR3 nucleotides read TGCGCCAGCAGCCCTCTTGGGACAGGGTTCACAGATACGCAGTATTTT.

The chain is built from TRBV27 and TRBJ1-2; 7 bases map to TRBD1. Germline-derived CDR1 and CDR2 are MNHEY and SMNVEV (reference sequence). The CDR3 has 14 amino acids. V lost 4 bases and J lost 1; bases outside the gene matches: 3. CDR3 in amino acids: CASSYRDSNYGYTF. As DNA, the CDR3 is TGTGCCAGCAGTTATCGGGACAGTAACTATGGCTACACCTTC.

The V and J genes are TRBV2 and TRBJ2-5; D not certain. Trimming cost V 6 bases and J 2 bases, with 16 bases left between them. The CDR3 sequence is 15 residues long. Germline CDR1 is SNHLY and CDR2 is FYNNEI. CDR3 sequence reads: CASSSNQALQETQYF. The CDR3, as DNA: TGTGCCAGCAGCTCAAATCAAGCCCTACAAGAGACCCAGTACTTC.

The chain is built from TRBV7-3 and TRBJ2-7, with TRBD2 identical over 12 bases. The CDR3 runs 17 residues. The germline V gene encodes CDR1 SGHTA and CDR2 FQGTGA. V was pared by 3 bases and J by 5 bases, with 11 bases of the junction left unmatched. DNA of the CDR3: TGTGCCAGCAGCTTGGGACTAGCGGGTCCGAAGGGACACGAGCAGTACTTC. This translates into CASSLGLAGPKGHEQYF.

The CDR3 DNA sequence: TGTGCCAGCAGCTTGGACGGGTATTTCTACGAGCAGTACTTC. Translation: CASSLDGYFYEQYF. This rearrangement joins TRBV5-4 to TRBJ2-7; D is uncertain. Looked up from germline, CDR1 is SGHNT and CDR2 is YYREEE (reference sequence). Trimming removed 0 bases from V and 3 bases from J, with 10 bases in between. The length of the CDR3 is 14 residues.

The rearrangement joins TRBV6-1 to TRBJ2-7; tentatively, D is TRBD2 (5 bases). The CDR3 contains 15 residues. V gave up 7 bases and J gave up 0 bases, with 16 bases separating them. CDR1 is MNHNS and CDR2 is SASEGT in the germline V gene. This chain's CDR3 is CASMRSGDPSYEQYF. Written as DNA, the CDR3 is TGTGCCAGCATGAGAAGCGGAGACCCCTCCTACGAGCAGTACTTC.

The rearrangement links TRBV7-3 to TRBJ2-5; 7 bases fit TRBD2. The CDR3 contains 13 residues. V shed 3 bases and J 3 bases; nucleotides not matched to a gene: 1. Germline values: CDR1 SGHTA, CDR2 FQGTGA. The CDR3 bases are TGTGCCAGCAGCTTTGCGGGGGAAGAGACCCAGTACTTC. It translates to CASSFAGEETQYF.

As DNA, the CDR3 is TGTGCCATCGGTGGGACATCCAATTATGAGTGGCAGTTCTTC. Translating gives CAIGGTSNYEWQFF. The rearrangement joins TRBV10-3 to TRBJ2-1; tentatively, D is TRBD1 (6 bases). Trimming cost V 8 bases and J 12 bases, with 23 bases left between them. Germline CDR1 is ENHRY and CDR2 is SYGVKD. This CDR3 contains 14 residues.

The gene calls are TRBV12-5 and TRBJ2-2; D call uncertain. Per the germline V gene, CDR1 is LGHNT and CDR2 is FRNRAP. This CDR3 contains 12 residues. Trimming left V 5 bases short and J 3 bases short, with 4 bases between. In DNA, the CDR3 is TGTGCTAGTGGTCCCGACACCGGGGAGCTGTTTTTT. Translated, it gives CASGPDTGELFF.

This chain connects TRBV4-1 to TRBJ1-2; a weak D match, TRBD1 (6 bases). Germline V gene sequence: CDR1 MGHRA, CDR2 YSYEKL. The CDR3 is 16 amino acids. V was clipped by 0 bases and J by 9 bases, with 20 bases between them. The CDR3 loop reads CASSQDSQWDMNSYTF. CDR3 nucleotides: TGCGCCAGCAGCCAAGATTCTCAGTGGGACATGAATAGCTACACCTTC.

The table lists this clone with a few counts. The chain employs TRBV7-2 and TRBJ1-5; D is undetermined. V was shortened by 1 base and J by 5 bases, with 9 bases between the two germline ends. Germline lookup yields CDR1 SGHTA and CDR2 FQGNSA. This CDR3 has 14 residues. The CDR3 loop is CASSLVSSHQPQHF. Written as DNA, the CDR3 is TGTGCCAGCAGCTTAGTGTCCAGTCATCAGCCCCAGCATTTT.

This clone was detected only a few times. The rearrangement links TRBV12-5 to TRBJ1-2, with D perhaps matching TRBD1 (6 bases). Germline V gene lookup returns CDR1 LGHNT and CDR2 FRNRAP. The CDR3 totals 13 residues. V lost 1 base to trimming and J lost 9 bases, with 12 bases between them. The CDR3 here is CASGLGTDQSYTF. The CDR3 DNA sequence: TGTGCTAGTGGTTTGGGGACAGACCAGAGCTACACCTTC.

The genes are TRBV6-5 and TRBJ1-1; D is undetermined. The CDR3 sequence is 13 residues long. With 0 bases removed from V and 11 bases from J, the gap between germline ends came to 13 bases. Germline V gives CDR1 MNHEY, CDR2 SVGAGI. The CDR3 reads CASSYSQASSAFF. Here the CDR3 DNA reads TGTGCCAGCAGTTACTCCCAGGCCAGCTCGGCTTTCTTT.

V is TRBV5-1 and J is TRBJ1-1, with no clear D. CDR1 and CDR2 from the germline V gene are SGHRS and YFSETQ. This CDR3 has 16 amino acids. With 1 base removed from V and 0 bases from J, the gap between germline ends came to 13 bases. CDR3: CASSLNGPNMNTEAFF. CDR3 in DNA: TGCGCCAGCAGCTTGAATGGGCCTAATATGAACACTGAAGCTTTCTTT.

The chain links TRBV19 to TRBJ1-1, with D possibly matching TRBD1 (5 bases). Germline lookup yields CDR1 LNHDA and CDR2 SQIVND (reference sequence). V lost 3 bases and J 0 bases, leaving 11 bases between the germline ends. The CDR3 is made up of 15 amino acids. The CDR3 here is CASSIPTAMNTEAFF. The CDR3 nucleotides read TGTGCCAGTAGTATCCCGACAGCTATGAACACTGAAGCTTTCTTT. Variable domain in full (rest from reference TRBV19 and TRBJ1-1): DGGITQSPKYLFRKEGQNVTLSCEQNLNHDAMYWYRQDPGQGLRLIYYSQIVNDFQKGDIAEGYSVSREKKESFPLTVTSAQKNPTAFYLCASSIPTAMNTEAFFGQGTRLTVV.

The V gene is TRBV25-1, the J gene TRBJ2-1; D uncertain. Trimming stripped 5 bases from V and 4 bases from J, with 6 bases between. The CDR3 runs to 12 residues. CDR1 is MGHDK, CDR2 SYGVNS, per germline. Here the CDR3 reads CASSSVYNEQFF. In nucleotides, the CDR3 is TGTGCCAGCAGTTCCGTATACAATGAGCAGTTCTTC.

The chain employs TRBV7-2 and TRBJ2-7; 7 bases agree with TRBD1. The CDR3 covers 14 residues. V gave up 1 base and J gave up 7 bases; unmatched junction bases: 7. From germline, CDR1 is SGHTA and CDR2 FQGNSA. The CDR3 nucleotides are TGTGCCAGCAGCTTAGTGAGGGGGCCGGATGAGCAGTACTTC. It encodes CASSLVRGPDEQYF.

This sequence joins TRBV18 and TRBJ2-7; a weak D match, TRBD2 (6 bases). V dropped 3 bases and J dropped 2 bases, with 8 bases sitting between them. This CDR3 region has 13 residues. Germline V CDR1 and CDR2: KGHSH, LQKENI. The DNA of the CDR3 is TGTGCCAGCTCACCGAGGACTACCTACGAGCAGTACTTC. Its protein product is CASSPRTTYEQYF. Combining the CDR3 with reference TRBV18 and TRBJ2-7 gives the whole variable domain NAGVMQNPRHLVRRRGQEARLRCSPMKGHSHVYWYRQLPEEGLKFMVYLQKENIIDESGMPKERFSAEFPKEGPSILRIQQVVRGDSAAYFCASSPRTTYEQYFGPGTRLTVT.

The CDR3 loop reads CAWMPKGLAGVMNEQYF. The CDR3 DNA reads as TGTGCCTGGATGCCAAAGGGACTAGCGGGAGTGATGAACGAGCAGTACTTC. The genes are TRBV30 and TRBJ2-7, with 14 bases identical to TRBD2. V trimming: 4 bases; J trimming: 5 bases; junction bases outside the gene matches: 13. Germline CDR1 is GTSNPN and CDR2 is SVGIG (reference sequence). The CDR3 totals 17 residues.

The chain links TRBV2 to TRBJ1-5; D unclear. Trimming took 7 bases from V and 2 from J, leaving 15 bases between them. CDR3 length equals 15 residues. CDR1 and CDR2 from the germline V gene are SNHLY and FYNNEI. The CDR3 nucleotides read TGTGCCAGCAACGGGGTCTCTGGGGGCAATCAGCCCCAGCATTTT. This sequence encodes CASNGVSGGNQPQHF.